These 13 T cell receptor beta chains were sequenced from one sample in a study of glioma-infiltrating T cells (dated by TCRdb to the mid-2010s). These reads were obtained on an Illumina MiSeq. The iRepertoire nested amplicon-rescue multiplex PCR (arm-PCR) platform was used to amplify TCR alpha and beta CDR3 regions from RNA. TCRdb reworked the public reads: Q25 trimming with fastp, MiXCR clone assembly, productive beta chains retained. CDR3 protein sequences are deduplicated, and each keeps its most common genes and DNA. The sample data list about 130,000 distinct CDR3 sequences, and around 25% of these were observed just once. Around a quarter of the sample goes to the ten largest clones. Sequencing used glioma tissue, nonneoplastic brain tissue, or PBMCs (not recorded which). Every receptor here comes from a human donor with low-grade glioma or glioblastoma, undergoing nonglioma brain surgery, or in good health (not recorded which).

This clonotype was seen repeatedly, ten times or more. The chain carries TRBV27 and TRBJ1-6, with D uncertain. Per the germline V gene, CDR1 is MNHEY and CDR2 is SMNVEV (reference sequence). Trimming took off 3 bases at V and 4 bases at J, with 10 bases between the two ends. The CDR3 is 15 residues long. In DNA, the CDR3 is TGTGCCAGCAGTTTGACTGGGAGTTATAATTCACCCCTCCACTTT. This translates into CASSLTGSYNSPLHF.

This clonotype showed up many times. The V call is TRBV7-2, the J call TRBJ2-3; 9 bases align to TRBD2. J was trimmed by 2 bases and V by 6 bases; bases with no gene match: 3. The CDR3 spans 14 residues. Per germline, CDR1 SGHTA and CDR2 FQGNSA. The CDR3 coding sequence is TGTGCCAGCAGAGGGGGACTAGCCACAGATACGCAGTATTTT. This sequence encodes CASRGGLATDTQYF.

Remarks on this clonotype: A clone one base away is much larger, so this may be a read error. This chain connects TRBV10-2 to TRBJ1-5; D gene uncertain. The germline V and J ends were trimmed by 1 base and 3 bases, with 13 bases remaining between them. This CDR3 contains 16 residues. The germline V gene has CDR1 WSHSY and CDR2 SAAADI. Written as DNA, the CDR3 is TGCGCCAGCAGTGAGTTCTTAGGACTGGACAATCAGCCCCAGCATTTT. This translates into CASSEFLGLDNQPQHF.

This chain connects TRBV25-1 to TRBJ2-2; D may be TRBD1 (5 bases). The CDR3 sequence is 14 residues long. CDR1 is MGHDK, CDR2 SYGVNS, per germline. Trimming shortened V by 0 bases and J by 6 bases, and 8 bases separated the two germline ends. The CDR3 nucleotides are TGTGCCAGCAGTGAATATTTAGGGGCCGGGGAGCTGTTTTTT. Protein product: CASSEYLGAGELFF.

The table lists this clonotype with a few counts. The V gene is TRBV5-1, the J gene TRBJ1-6; perhaps TRBD1 as D (5 bases). Trimming removed 3 bases at V and 0 bases at J, with 10 bases between. This CDR3 region has 16 residues. Germline values: CDR1 SGHRS, CDR2 YFSETQ. DNA of the CDR3: TGCGCCAGCAGCTCGGGGCAGTTCTCCTATAATTCACCCCTCCACTTT. Amino acid sequence: CASSSGQFSYNSPLHF.

For this clonotype: A much bigger clone sits one base away, suggesting this may be a read error. As the CDR3 is not closed by the conserved phenylalanine or tryptophan, this likely results from a read error. The genes are TRBV6-5 and TRBJ2-3; D may be TRBD1 (6 bases). Germline V gene lookup returns CDR1 MNHEY and CDR2 SVGAGI. The CDR3 runs to 17 residues. Between the trimmed V and J ends, which lost 4 bases and 4 bases, there was a span of 21 bases. The CDR3 region is CASSSPKQGRAADTQYS. The CDR3 coding sequence is TGTGCCAGCAGTTCGCCCAAACAGGGAAGGGCGGCAGATACGCAGTATTCT.

To note about this clonotype: This sequence may be a read error, since a much larger clone differs from it by one base. The V gene is TRBV6-1, the J gene TRBJ2-7; D is undetermined. Deletions cut 7 bases from V and 0 bases from J, with 13 bases between. This CDR3 contains 14 residues. CDR1 MNHNS and CDR2 SASEGT come from the germline V gene. The CDR3 DNA follows: TGTGCCAGCACCGAGGATCTTTTCTCCTACGAGCAGTACGTC. Amino acid sequence: CASTEDLFSYEQYV.

The V gene is TRBV14, the J gene TRBJ2-2; TRBD1 matches at 7 bases. The length of the CDR3 is 14 residues. J gave up 5 bases and V 8 bases, and 8 bases lay outside the gene matches. The germline gives CDR1 SGHDN, CDR2 FVKESK. CDR3: CASGPQGVTGELFF. CDR3 bases: TGTGCCAGCGGTCCTCAGGGGGTGACCGGGGAGCTGTTTTTT.

In the case of this clonotype: Relative to the germline gene, one junction end is altered; a read error may explain this. The chain combines TRBV5-1 with TRBJ2-3; the D is unclear. There are 11 residues in the CDR3. The germline CDR1 and CDR2 sequences are SGHRS and YFSETQ. CDR3 protein: CASSVTDTRYF. DNA for the CDR3: TGCGCCAGCAGCGTCACAGATACGCGGTATTTT.

The V call is TRBV4-1, the J call TRBJ2-1; 14 nucleotides agree with TRBD2. Germline lookup yields CDR1 MGHRA and CDR2 YSYEKL. This CDR3 spans 18 amino acids. Germline trimming cut 1 base from V and 9 bases from J; bases unmatched to any gene: 11. For the CDR3, the DNA is TGCGCCAGCAGCCAAGCCCCCCAGACTAGCGGGGGGGCCGGTGAGCAGTTCTTC. Translated: CASSQAPQTSGGAGEQFF.

This clonotype was recorded a few times. The rearrangement uses TRBV20-1 and TRBJ1-4; perhaps TRBD1 as D (6 bases). Trimming stripped 1 base from V and 8 bases from J, with 14 bases between. This CDR3 contains 14 residues. The germline CDR1 and CDR2 sequences are DFQATT and SNEGSKA (reference sequence). The CDR3 region has the DNA TGCAGTGCTAGAGCCCAGGCCGGGGGCGAAAAACTGTTTTTT. Its protein is CSARAQAGGEKLFF.

This clonotype was detected many times. V is TRBV20-1 and J is TRBJ1-2, with D possibly TRBD1 on 5 matching bases. The germline V gene has CDR1 DFQATT and CDR2 SNEGSKA (reference sequence). This CDR3 region has 11 residues. V gave up 5 bases and J gave up 7 bases, with 11 bases separating them. This CDR3 reads CSADKGTGYTF. The CDR3 nucleotides read TGCAGTGCTGACAAGGGGACTGGCTACACCTTC.

This clonotype appeared many times. V is TRBV20-1 and J is TRBJ1-1; the D is unclear. Germline assignment: CDR1 DFQATT and CDR2 SNEGSKA (reference sequence). The CDR3 has 15 amino acids. Trimming pared 3 bases from V and 3 bases from J, leaving 17 bases between. DNA of the CDR3: TGCAGTGCTAGGCCCCCGCGGGGAAGGGACACTGAAGCTTTCTTT. This sequence encodes CSARPPRGRDTEAFF.